This T cell receptor (beta chain) was profiled in a study of blood T cell repertoires in COVID-19. About the study: Acute-phase and convalescent COVID-19 samples originated in the United States, Italy and Spain. In each case, the material was cDNA or gDNA derived from T cells, B-cell-depleted T cells, or PBMCs.

Per the study methods: Cell counts per sample came from amplifying reference gene primers. The data were produced by immunoSEQ multiplex PCR, yet TCRdb's version contains in-frame clones alone and is incomplete. Clone size and V and J calls were adopted from that table, with D and trimming inferred from the DNA. The data hold 150,000 to 200,000 clones, with roughly 90% observed a single time. The V gene's germline CDR1 is LGHDT and CDR2 YNNKEL (reference sequence). V lost 3 bases to trimming and J lost 0 bases, with 5 bases between them. There are 13 residues in the CDR3. Only one count was recorded for this clone.

This receptor was identified in a man aged 55 to 69 with active or convalescent COVID-19. The sequencing input was peripheral blood. The J gene is TRBJ2-5, the V gene TRBV3-1 (or the pseudogene TRBV3-2); unclear D gene. CDR3 protein: CASSQLYQETQYF. The CDR3 coding sequence is TGTGCCAGCAGCCAGCTATACCAAGAGACCCAGTACTTC.